This T cell receptor (beta chain) was recorded in a study of blood T cells in healthy people across ages. Study results and caveats: Per million T cells, TCR beta diversity dropped about linearly as age rose.

Regarding this clonotype: What it binds is not known.

PCR was performed a second time for about 7 to 11 cycles using a sample-barcoded 5' primer and a J-beta primer mix. All cDNA molecules were each tagged by a template-switch adaptor with 12 random nucleotides. TCRdb used MiXCR to reprocess the 5' RACE reads, holding one entry per CDR3 protein. The data hold about 1 million distinct CDR3 sequences, with less than 50% observed a single time. Trimming removed 6 bases at V and 4 bases at J, with 11 bases between. CDR3 length: 13 amino acids. Looked up from germline, CDR1 is WSHSY and CDR2 is SAAADI. The chain couples TRBV10-2 to TRBJ2-3; D is perhaps TRBD2 (5 bases). The TCR comes from a woman in her fifties or sixties in good health. Sequencing was carried out using blood. This CDR3 reads CASRPRGPDTQYF. The CDR3 DNA reads as TGCGCCAGCAGGCCCCGCGGGCCAGATACGCAGTATTTT.